This record looks at one T cell receptor beta chain sequence and its context. Its target antigen remains unknown. Per-base qualities were not stored, and no clone one base away is much larger. V and J are truncated by 3 bases and 6 bases respectively, leaving an intervening sequence of 15 bases. CDR1 and CDR2 are read off the germline V gene as SGHTA and FQGNSA. The CDR3 contains 15 residues, cysteine and phenylalanine counted. Here the CDR3 DNA is all that survives: 45 bases in frame from base 1. Receptor amplification or capture employed the immunoSEQ multiplex PCR assay. TCRdb obtained this table from immuneACCESS and retained in-frame rearrangements with V and J assigned. These tables miss some clones; where compared with another copy, unresolved V genes account for less than half of the shortfall, and the remainder is unexplained. The sample includes over 30,000 clones, with roughly 87% observed a single time. Jointly, the top ten make up over 0.8% of the sample.

These data belong to a study of T cells in narcolepsy (dated 2018 in TCRdb). Some background on the complete study: Patients with narcolepsy type 1 or type 2 (NT1, NT2) were enrolled in the study together with healthy control donors. The study sought autoreactive T cells targeting hypocretin neuron self-antigens (hypocretin, TRIB2) in narcolepsy patients, using TCR Vbeta sequencing to track clonotypes in blood and CSF. The research as a whole found: Patients and controls had comparable numbers of sequenced blood memory CD4+ clonotypes, averaging about 40,000 and 33,000, respectively. Plots comparing CSF and blood CD4+ T cell clonotypes from the same patient highlighted HCRT-specific and TRIB2-specific autoreactive clonotypes. Certain blood memory CD4+ repertoires from patients and controls had no sequences that matched autoreactive T cell clones. Autoreactive clonotypes were reported to be detected serially in the blood of the same patients and of different patients, but not in the blood of healthy controls.

For TCR Vbeta sequencing, memory CD4+ T cells were sorted ex vivo from the peripheral blood of narcolepsy patients and healthy controls. The chain is encoded by TRBV7-2 joined to TRBJ1-5; TRBD1 is possibly the D segment (6 matching bases). Input material: CD45RA- memory CD4+ T cells from PBMCs. The cell subset or site label, read with the paper, signifies: memory T cells sorted ex vivo from peripheral blood. This TCR came from a human donor with narcolepsy. The nucleotides read TGTGCCAGCAGCTTCGTGGGGGGCGGGAGTCAGCCCCAGCATTTT. Its translation is CASSFVGGGSQPQHF.